This TCR beta chain was recovered during a study of post-analysis software for immune sequencing data. Study information: Included courses were relapsing-remitting and secondary progressive multiple sclerosis; progressive-relapsing multiple sclerosis was also included.

The TCR beta cDNA libraries carried unique molecular identifiers. Between roughly 1 and 10 million T cells gave rise to 500,000 to 600,000 cDNA molecules. TCRdb used MiXCR to reprocess the PCR reads, holding one entry per CDR3 protein. This sample has roughly 410,000 distinct CDR3 sequences, with roughly 36% found just once. Germline V CDR1 and CDR2: SGHDT, YYEEEE. Trimming took off 4 bases at V and 4 bases at J, with 15 bases between the two ends. This CDR3 comprises 15 residues. Comments on this clonotype: The antigen remains undetermined.

General study results and limits: Those with multiple sclerosis, the patient group, showed significantly lower normalized Chao1 diversity than controls. Five or six TRBV segments, including TRBV5-6, TRBV5-1 and TRBV20-1, were more frequent in patients than controls. Pronounced co-clustering by F measure was evident among identically batched samples.

The genes are TRBV5-6 and TRBJ1-3, with a weak D call TRBD1 (6 bases). Sequencing was done on a sample of blood. This sequence originates from a girl aged 10-17 years with multiple sclerosis. CDR3 bases: TGTGCCAGCAGCGAGGGACAAATGTTAGGAAACACCATATATTTT. This codes for CASSEGQMLGNTIYF.